Here is one T cell receptor beta chain with its context. This receptor's antigen is unknown. No base-level quality is on record; no much larger clone is a single base apart. The CDR3 regions of human TCRbeta chains were analyzed by immunosequencing. As for how the authors treated the data: TCRs in the repertoires were compared against a reference library of SARS-CoV-2-specific TCRs that had been generated with the MIRA antigen-specificity platform. Breadth was defined as the fraction of unique TCRs that were SARS-CoV-2-associated, and depth was defined as the fraction of total T cells that were SARS-CoV-2-associated. Using the MIRA data, each spike-specific TCR was mapped to the spike region that the TCR reacts to and placed in a CD4 or CD8 class. Log10-transformed breadth and depth values were compared by one-way ANOVA with Sidak's multiple comparisons tests. In its TCRdb copy, this immuneACCESS table keeps in-frame sequences only and misses some clones. Where compared with another copy, unresolved V genes explain less than half of these, and the others have no known cause. That table furnishes V, J and clone size, whereas the DNA furnished D and trimming. The sample data list about 76,000 clones, and under 95% of these were observed just once. The top ten hold more than 4% of the sample.

The CDR3 contains 12 residues, cysteine and phenylalanine counted. CDR3 DNA is the only sequence kept; it has 36 bases, read in frame from the first base. Trimming at the junction amounts to 5 bases on V and 2 bases on J, and the germline ends lie 6 bases apart. For CDR1 and CDR2, the germline V gene lists SGHNT and YENEEA. This sample is part of a study of T cell responses to AZD1222 COVID-19 vaccine (dated by TCRdb to about 2021). For context, the study as a whole: AZD1222 recipients whose second dose came at about 4 weeks and those whose second dose came at about 12 weeks were combined into one group, since spike-specific TCR depth and breadth did not differ between the two schedules. A total of around 240 trial participants underwent TCR sequencing, of whom roughly 210 received two doses of AZD1222 and some 25 received two doses of the MenACWY control vaccine. Enrollment into the trials was organized by age into subgroups of 18-55, 56-69 and 70-plus years, and those subgroups contained roughly 150, 30 and 60 TCR-sequenced participants, respectively. The study at large found these results: Only five or six AZD1222 recipients were SARS-CoV-2 seropositive at baseline, limiting conclusions about previously exposed vaccinees. Epitopes outside the regions mutated in the B.1.351 and B.1.1.7 variants were reportedly recognized by nearly half of the unique spike-specific TCRs. Most participants were white British and females outnumbered males, and the authors suggested that clonal diversity may have been underestimated. After two AZD1222 doses, spike-specific TCR breadth and depth were significantly higher than at day 0 and than in MenACWY recipients. Because no day 14 peak-response samples were available, repertoires were characterized only after the peak T cell response. CD4 TCRs associated with the vaccine covered the entire spike protein, and the dominant responses were in regions 160-218 and 743-854. The 56-69-year group was small, and its depth increase did not reach significance, likely because of low power.

This specimen's time point label, per the study, means: baseline before first vaccination. Samples from vaccinated people were obtained from the UK trials COV001 and COV002, which included a single-blind randomized controlled phase 2/3 trial of AZD1222 (ChAdOx1 nCoV-19) in healthy adults. For TCRbeta chain sequencing, PBMC samples from trial participants were taken at day 0 and at day 28 after the second dose. The chain is encoded by TRBV11-3 joined to TRBJ2-5; the D gene lacks a confident call. The receptor's source is an adult in good health. Sequences were derived from peripheral blood, sampled on day 0 of AZD1222 vaccination. The base sequence is TGTGCCAGCAGCACAAATCAAGAGACCCAGTACTTC. This is translated as CASSTNQETQYF.